The 32 T cell receptor beta chains below were found in one sample sequenced in a study of identical twins. TCRdb independently ran MiXCR on the 5' RACE reads; one entry per CDR3 protein. The data hold hundreds of thousands of distinct CDR3 sequences, with under 8.5% observed a single time. These data were also reused for a study on yellow fever vaccine responses in identical twins.

The sample taken for sequencing was PBMCs. The receptors derive from a woman between 18 and 29 years old in good health.

This clonotype has ten or more counts. J is TRBJ2-1 and V is TRBV29-1, with 12 bases matching TRBD2. V shed 3 bases, J shed 8 bases, and the junction held 2 bases outside the gene matches. The CDR3 runs to 13 residues. Germline CDR1 reads SQVTM; CDR2 reads ANQGSEA. Here the CDR3 reads CSVETSGGDEQFF. For the CDR3, the DNA is TGCAGCGTTGAGACTAGCGGGGGCGATGAGCAGTTCTTC.

This clonotype has ten or more counts. The chain has TRBV7-8 and TRBJ1-1; the D gene is possibly TRBD1 (5 bases). The V end lost 1 base, the J end lost 1 base, and 16 bases lay between the germline ends. The CDR3 consists of 17 residues. Germline V lookup: CDR1 SGHVS, CDR2 FQNEAQ. The CDR3, as DNA: TGTGCCAGCAGCTTAGTAGGGGCTTCCGGGAGGAACACTGAAGCTTTCTTT. Encoded protein: CASSLVGASGRNTEAFF.

The rearrangement links TRBV27 to TRBJ2-1, with TRBD2 matching 10 bases. The CDR3 length is 14 residues. V lost 3 bases to trimming and J lost 15 bases; unmatched junction nucleotides: 11. CDR1 is MNHEY and CDR2 is SMNVEV in the germline V gene (reference sequence). The CDR3 spells CASSLGSGGTPPFF. CDR3 DNA sequence: TGTGCCAGCAGTTTGGGTAGCGGGGGGACCCCCCCGTTCTTC.

This clonotype was seen ten or more times. V is TRBV5-1 and J is TRBJ2-4, with D maybe TRBD1 (5 bases). Trimming left V 4 bases short and J 0 bases short, with 17 bases between. This CDR3 has 17 residues. Germline assignment: CDR1 SGHRS and CDR2 YFSETQ. CDR3 amino acids: CASSPGGAILAKNIQYF. CDR3 DNA sequence: TGCGCCAGCAGCCCTGGTGGGGCCATCCTAGCCAAAAACATTCAGTACTTC.

The sample holds a few counts of this clonotype. This chain links TRBV19 with TRBJ1-2, with 7 bases that match TRBD1. This CDR3 region has 15 residues. Trimming cost V 4 bases and J 4 bases; bases outside gene matches: 9. The germline V gene has CDR1 LNHDA and CDR2 SQIVND (reference sequence). The CDR3 region is CASSTFGDSSYGYTF. In DNA form, the CDR3 reads TGTGCCAGTAGTACCTTTGGGGACAGTTCCTATGGCTACACCTTC.

In the case of this clonotype: This could be a read error, since a much larger clone is one nucleotide away. The V call is TRBV12-3 or TRBV12-4, the J call TRBJ1-3; possible D gene TRBD1, 6 bases. The CDR3 covers 16 residues. The CDR3 DNA reads as TGTGCCGGCAGTCCCCTGGGGGCCGCCGGGAGAAACACCATATATTTT. Amino acids: CAGSPLGAAGRNTIYF.

In its sample, this clonotype was seen a few times. The chain uses TRBV5-6 and TRBJ2-3, with D tentatively TRBD2 (7 bases). CDR1 is SGHDT, CDR2 YYEEEE, per germline. The ends were cut back, 4 bases at V and 1 base at J, with 13 bases in the middle. The CDR3 spans 15 residues. Here the CDR3 DNA reads TGTGCCAGCAGCCGGGGGGACACACGCACAGATACGCAGTATTTT. Protein: CASSRGDTRTDTQYF.

This clonotype appeared a few times. As DNA, the CDR3 is TGCAGCGTTGTTGTAAGCTCCTACAATGAGCAGTTCTTC. This translates into CSVVVSSYNEQFF. The rearrangement uses TRBV29-1 and TRBJ2-1; D gene unclear. The germline V gene has CDR1 SQVTM and CDR2 ANQGSEA. V dropped 4 bases and J dropped 0 bases, with 7 bases sitting between them. The CDR3 has 13 residues.

In this sample, this clonotype turned up many times. V gene TRBV4-2 combines with J gene TRBJ2-3; D gene unclear. Germline CDR1 is LGHNA and CDR2 is YNFKEQ. V was shortened by 0 bases and J by 6 bases, with 16 bases between the two germline ends. The CDR3 is made up of 16 amino acids. As DNA, the CDR3 is TGTGCCAGCAGCCAAGATCGTCCGTCCCCCGGGGATACGCAGTATTTT. Its protein is CASSQDRPSPGDTQYF.

This clonotype was detected a few times. The chain is built from TRBV14 and TRBJ2-5; D is uncertain. Trimming pared 0 bases from V and 2 bases from J, leaving 7 bases between. This CDR3 contains 14 residues. Germline CDR1 SGHDN, CDR2 FVKESK. The DNA of the CDR3 is TGTGCCAGCAGCCAAGAGGGGATACAAGAGACCCAGTACTTC. Translating gives CASSQEGIQETQYF.

This rearrangement joins TRBV10-2 to TRBJ1-1; tentatively, D is TRBD1 (5 bases). The V end was cut by 7 bases, the J end by 11 bases, with 23 bases between. This CDR3 has 14 residues. CDR1 and CDR2 (germline): WSHSY, SAAADI. CDR3 nucleotide sequence: TGCGCCAGCATCAACTCGGACACACAAACGGCGGCTTTCTTT. Protein: CASINSDTQTAAFF.

This clonotype has only a few counts. The V gene is TRBV24-1, the J gene TRBJ2-3, with D possibly matching TRBD1 (6 bases). This CDR3 is built from 15 residues. V lost 4 bases, J lost 8 bases, and 18 bases lay in between. The germline V gene encodes CDR1 KGHDR and CDR2 SFDVKD. Here the CDR3 DNA reads TGTGCCACCAGTGAAGTAGGGGGTGGTTTCTCTACGCAGTATTTT. Protein product: CATSEVGGGFSTQYF.

The rearrangement uses TRBV2 and TRBJ2-1; D is unresolved. The CDR3 is 14 residues long. Trimming left V 6 bases short and J 7 bases short, with 16 bases between. CDR1 is SNHLY and CDR2 is FYNNEI in the germline V gene. CDR3 nucleotides: TGTGCCAGCAGCCTTATATTAACCGGGAATGAGCAGTTCTTC. It yields the protein CASSLILTGNEQFF.

The chain carries TRBV20-1 and TRBJ2-5; no definite D call. Deletions cut 0 bases from V and 2 bases from J, with 4 bases between. The CDR3 is 12 amino acids. CDR1 is DFQATT, CDR2 SNEGSKA, per germline (reference sequence). CDR3 DNA: TGCAGTGCTAGAGAGGGTCAAGAGACCCAGTACTTC. Translation gives CSAREGQETQYF.

Many counts were recorded for this clonotype. The V call is TRBV24-1, the J call TRBJ2-1, with D possibly TRBD2 on 5 matching bases. Trimming stripped 0 bases from V and 4 bases from J, with 12 bases between. Germline V lookup: CDR1 KGHDR, CDR2 SFDVKD. CDR3 length: 16 residues. The CDR3 here is CATSDLGGRGYNEQFF. The CDR3, as DNA: TGTGCCACCAGTGATTTGGGCGGGCGAGGGTACAATGAGCAGTTCTTC.

This clonotype was seen a few times. The rearrangement joins TRBV12-5 to TRBJ2-1; D is unresolved. The length of the CDR3 is 15 residues. Germline-derived CDR1 and CDR2 are LGHNT and FRNRAP. V was shortened by 6 bases and J by 8 bases, with 20 bases between the two germline ends. Written as DNA, the CDR3 is TGTGCTAGTGGCTCGACCGCCGATCCAGGCGATGAGCAGTTCTTC. As protein: CASGSTADPGDEQFF.

This clonotype was observed a handful of times. The chain combines TRBV4-1 with TRBJ2-5; TRBD1 matches at 9 bases. The germline V gene has CDR1 MGHRA and CDR2 YSYEKL. The V and J ends lost 0 bases and 5 bases, in that order; junction bases with no gene match: 7. CDR3 length: 16 amino acids. The CDR3 is CASSQEQGAVQETQYF. The CDR3 bases are TGCGCCAGCAGCCAAGAACAGGGGGCAGTTCAGGAGACCCAGTACTTC.

Many counts were recorded for this clonotype. The rearrangement links TRBV20-1 to TRBJ2-1; D not resolved. Germline V gene lookup returns CDR1 DFQATT and CDR2 SNEGSKA (reference sequence). The V end was cut by 3 bases, the J end by 7 bases, with 13 bases between. CDR3 length equals 13 residues. CDR3 DNA sequence: TGCAGTGCTAGCGAACCACCGAAGAATGAGCAGTTCTTC. This sequence encodes CSASEPPKNEQFF.

The chain recombines TRBV7-2 with TRBJ2-7, with TRBD2 matching 7 bases. Germline CDR1 SGHTA, CDR2 FQGNSA. The V and J ends lost 5 bases and 3 bases, in that order; junction bases with no gene match: 10. The CDR3 sequence is 15 residues long. Here the CDR3 DNA reads TGTGCCAGCAGCCCCCCACTAGCGACCTACTACGAGCAGTACTTC. This codes for CASSPPLATYYEQYF.

This clonotype appeared a few times. The CDR3 here is CASSVGDGIFQEQYV. CDR3 DNA sequence: TGTGCCAGCAGCGTAGGGGACGGGATTTTTCAGGAGCAGTACGTC. The chain recombines TRBV9 with TRBJ2-7, with D perhaps assigned TRBD1 or TRBD2 (5 bases each). The length of the CDR3 is 15 residues. CDR1 and CDR2 (germline): SGDLS, YYNGEE. V was shortened by 0 bases and J by 7 bases, with 17 bases between the two germline ends.

As regards this clonotype: Since a much larger clone is just one base distant, this may be a read error. The conserved closing phenylalanine or tryptophan is absent in this CDR3, likely reflecting a read error. This chain uses TRBV10-3 with TRBJ2-3, with 9 bases identical to TRBD2. There are 16 residues in the CDR3. V shed 3 bases, J shed 7 bases, and the junction held 11 bases outside the gene matches. Germline V gene data show CDR1 as ENHRY and CDR2 as SYGVKD. The CDR3 DNA is TGTGCCATCAGTGAATTAGCGGGAGCCTCCTACCATACGCAGTATGTT. Its protein product is CAISELAGASYHTQYV.

The gene calls are TRBV20-1 and TRBJ2-3; 9 positions agree with TRBD2. Trimming cost V 8 bases and J 7 bases; bases outside gene matches: 13. The CDR3 is 14 residues long. In germline, CDR1 is DFQATT, CDR2 SNEGSKA (reference sequence). The DNA for the CDR3 is TGCAGTACAGAGGGGGGACTAGCAGAATATACGCAGTATTTT. This sequence encodes CSTEGGLAEYTQYF.

This clonotype was picked up a small number of times. The chain has TRBV28 and TRBJ1-6; 8 nucleotides align to TRBD1. V was clipped by 4 bases and J by 3 bases; unmatched bases: 11. The CDR3 is 18 residues long. Germline CDR1 and CDR2: MDHEN and SYDVKM. The CDR3 DNA sequence: TGTGCCAGCAGTTACCCGACAGGGGAGGCCCGCTATAATTCACCCCTCCACTTT. As protein: CASSYPTGEARYNSPLHF.

There are a few counts of this clonotype. The chain combines TRBV14 with TRBJ2-1; 7 nucleotides align to TRBD1. The germline CDR1 and CDR2 sequences are SGHDN and FVKESK. The CDR3 contains 16 residues. Trimming cost V 4 bases and J 4 bases; bases outside gene matches: 10. This chain's CDR3 is CASSLTGDAIYNEQFF. The CDR3 DNA reads as TGTGCCAGCAGCCTTACAGGGGACGCGATATACAATGAGCAGTTCTTC.

In this sample, this clonotype turned up a few times. The gene calls are TRBV7-7 and TRBJ2-5; 8 bases map to TRBD1. The CDR3 is 18 residues long. The junction had 16 bases not matched to a gene; V was cut back by 5 bases and J by 2 bases. CDR1 is SSHAT and CDR2 is FNYEAQ in the germline V gene (reference sequence). The CDR3 coding sequence is TGTGCCAGCAGCCTCGCCAGGGGGACCACAGGGGGACAAGAGACCCAGTACTTC. It codes for CASSLARGTTGGQETQYF.

Many counts were recorded for this clonotype. The chain uses TRBV7-8 and TRBJ2-5, with D possibly matching TRBD2 (6 bases). Trimming took 5 bases from V and 5 from J, leaving 12 bases between them. Germline V lookup: CDR1 SGHVS, CDR2 FQNEAQ. The CDR3 covers 13 residues. The CDR3 reads CASSPVGGETQYF. CDR3 nucleotides: TGTGCCAGCAGCCCCGTTGGAGGGGAGACCCAGTACTTC.

The chain recombines TRBV10-2 with TRBJ2-7, with D perhaps TRBD1 (6 bases). V gave up 4 bases and J gave up 4 bases, with 20 bases separating them. The CDR3 sequence is 16 residues long. The germline CDR1 and CDR2 sequences are WSHSY and SAAADI. The CDR3 DNA reads as TGCGCCAGCAGTGGATCGCAGGGGATTGGGTCTTACGAGCAGTACGTC. This sequence encodes CASSGSQGIGSYEQYV.

As for this clonotype: One end of the junction varies from germline; a read error may be responsible. This chain uses TRBV27 with TRBJ2-7; no clear D. There are 13 residues in the CDR3. Looked up from germline, CDR1 is MNHEY and CDR2 is SMNVEV (reference sequence). The CDR3 loop reads CASSSPSSYEQCF. The CDR3 DNA reads as TGTGCCAGCAGTTCCCCATCTTCCTACGAGCAGTGCTTC.

The rearrangement joins TRBV5-1 to TRBJ2-5; 7 bases match TRBD1. Germline lookup yields CDR1 SGHRS and CDR2 YFSETQ. The CDR3 covers 15 residues. V was clipped by 1 base and J by 2 bases; unmatched bases: 5. CDR3 region: CASSLFWGQQETQYF. In nucleotides, the CDR3 is TGCGCCAGCAGCTTGTTCTGGGGACAGCAAGAGACCCAGTACTTC.

This clonotype has ten or more counts. The gene calls are TRBV6-2 or TRBV6-3 and TRBJ2-2, with D possibly TRBD1 on 6 matching bases. The CDR3 totals 14 residues. Germline assignment: CDR1 MNHEY and CDR2 SVGEGT. Trimming took off 7 bases at V and 0 bases at J, with 9 bases between the two ends. CDR3 nucleotide sequence: TGTGCCAGCACCCGGACAGCGAACACCGGGGAGCTGTTTTTT. It translates to CASTRTANTGELFF.

The chain carries TRBV7-8 and TRBJ2-2; D gene unclear. The ends were cut back, 2 bases at V and 4 bases at J, with 20 bases in the middle. The CDR3 loop spans 18 amino acids. Germline CDR1 reads SGHVS; CDR2 reads FQNEAQ. The CDR3, as DNA: TGTGCCAGCAGCTTAATAGTCGATTTGGTAGCATCCACCGGGGAGCTGTTTTTT. Translated, it gives CASSLIVDLVASTGELFF.

This clonotype has ten or more counts. V gene TRBV6-5 combines with J gene TRBJ2-5, with D uncertain. The CDR3 is 13 amino acids. From germline, CDR1 is MNHEY and CDR2 SVGAGI. Trimming left V 0 bases short and J 2 bases short, with 4 bases between. CDR3 in DNA: TGTGCCAGCAGTTACTCGAGGCAAGAGACCCAGTACTTC. As protein: CASSYSRQETQYF.